The 10 T cell receptor beta chains listed next were all sequenced from one sample in a study of liver allograft versus peripheral blood T cells. Whole-study context: In transplanted livers, T cell receptor repertoires were compared with those found in the recipients' peripheral blood.

TCRdb processed the reads anew with MiXCR; each CDR3 protein has one entry. The sample lists around 16,000 distinct CDR3 sequences, 22% occurring once. The receptors come from a human patient who had a liver transplant. These T cells may partly come from the graft donor.

CDR3 protein: CASSRTGGGNQPQHF. In DNA, the CDR3 is TGTGCCAGCAGCCGAACAGGGGGAGGCAATCAGCCCCAGCATTTT. This chain connects TRBV6-5 to TRBJ1-5; the match to TRBD1 covers 8 bases. After removal of 6 bases from V and 2 bases from J, the junction contained 6 bases not matched to a gene. CDR3 length equals 15 residues. CDR1 and CDR2 (germline): MNHEY, SVGAGI.

The chain links TRBV5-4 to TRBJ2-2; the match to TRBD1 covers 7 bases. Germline CDR1 and CDR2: SGHNT and YYREEE (reference sequence). Unmatched junction bases numbered 6, after V lost 0 bases and J lost 4 bases. The CDR3 runs 16 residues. The CDR3 here is CASSLEDRKSTGELFF. The CDR3 DNA reads TGTGCCAGCAGCTTGGAGGACAGGAAGTCCACCGGGGAGCTGTTTTTT.

This clonotype was counted between two and nine times. The chain has TRBV7-2 and TRBJ1-2, with D perhaps TRBD1 (5 bases). CDR1 and CDR2 (germline): SGHTA, FQGNSA. This CDR3 comprises 14 residues. The V gene lost 3 bases and the J gene lost 3 bases, with 11 bases spanning the gap. CDR3 in DNA: TGTGCCAGCAGCTTGGGGCAGAACCACTATGGCTACACCTTC. It encodes CASSLGQNHYGYTF.

The sample holds a few counts of this clonotype. V is TRBV5-4 and J is TRBJ2-7, with D unclear. This CDR3 contains 15 residues. Germline CDR1 and CDR2: SGHNT and YYREEE (reference sequence). V was pared by 1 base and J by 2 bases, with 13 bases between. CDR3 sequence: CASSLKYIKPYEQYF. CDR3 DNA: TGTGCCAGCAGCTTGAAATACATAAAGCCCTACGAGCAGTACTTC.

This clonotype has only one observation. The rearrangement links TRBV29-1 to TRBJ2-5; TRBD1 matches at 10 bases. V shed 7 bases, J shed 0 bases, and the junction held 11 bases outside the gene matches. Germline V gene lookup returns CDR1 SQVTM and CDR2 ANQGSEA. The CDR3 sequence is 16 residues long. CDR3 nucleotide sequence: TGCAGCGGACAGGGGGCTATAGAGGACTACCAAGAGACCCAGTACTTC. Protein sequence: CSGQGAIEDYQETQYF.

This clonotype was seen only a few times. The gene calls are TRBV7-9 and TRBJ1-1; the D gene is possibly TRBD1 (5 bases). V gave up 8 bases and J gave up 4 bases, with 14 bases separating them. The CDR3 length is 13 residues. Germline V lookup: CDR1 SEHNR, CDR2 FQNEAQ (reference sequence). CDR3 sequence reads: CASWETEGTEAFF. CDR3 sequence (DNA): TGTGCCAGCTGGGAGACAGAAGGCACTGAAGCTTTCTTT.

This clonotype has just a few counts. V is TRBV19 and J is TRBJ1-1; D call uncertain. The length of the CDR3 is 14 residues. V was shortened by 8 bases and J by 3 bases, with 16 bases between the two germline ends. Germline V gives CDR1 LNHDA, CDR2 SQIVND (reference sequence). For the CDR3, the DNA is TGTGCCAGTTCCTCGACCCATAGGGACACTGAAGCTTTCTTT. Residues: CASSSTHRDTEAFF.

The chain uses TRBV11-3 and TRBJ2-2; no clear D gene. The CDR3 has 15 amino acids. V lost 3 bases, J lost 7 bases, and 15 bases lay in between. CDR1 and CDR2 (germline): SGHNT, YENEEA. In DNA, the CDR3 is TGTGCCAGCAGCTTGAACCCGGGCTCGGGCGGGGAGCTGTTTTTT. This gives the protein CASSLNPGSGGELFF.

By share, this clonotype ranks as medium-sized. DNA of the CDR3: TGTGCCAGCTCACCAGAGGGTGACACTGAAGCTTTCTTT. This codes for CASSPEGDTEAFF. The J gene is TRBJ1-1, the V gene TRBV18; D is unclear. Trimming shortened V by 2 bases and J by 3 bases, and 7 bases separated the two germline ends. Germline CDR1 and CDR2: KGHSH and LQKENI. This CDR3 is built from 13 residues.

V gene TRBV20-1 combines with J gene TRBJ2-1; 11 positions agree with TRBD2. CDR1 is DFQATT and CDR2 is SNEGSKA in the germline V gene (reference sequence). This CDR3 is built from 15 residues. Unmatched junction bases numbered 7, after V lost 6 bases and J lost 3 bases. The CDR3 DNA is TGCAGTGCCAAGGGTGGACTAGCGGGCTACAATGAGCAGTTCTTC. Translating gives CSAKGGLAGYNEQFF.